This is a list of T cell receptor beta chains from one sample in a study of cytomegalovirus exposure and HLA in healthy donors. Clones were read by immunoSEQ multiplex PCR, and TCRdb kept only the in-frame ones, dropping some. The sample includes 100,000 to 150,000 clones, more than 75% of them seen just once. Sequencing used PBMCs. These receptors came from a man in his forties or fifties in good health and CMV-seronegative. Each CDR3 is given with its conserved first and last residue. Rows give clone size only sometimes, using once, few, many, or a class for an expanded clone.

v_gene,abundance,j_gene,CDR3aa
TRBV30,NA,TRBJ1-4,CAWNPQGPEKLFF
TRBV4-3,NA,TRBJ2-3,CASSQEPEGILADTQYF
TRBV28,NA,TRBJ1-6,CASSLLTGEDSPLHF
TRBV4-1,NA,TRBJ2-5,CASSHPTGEGETQYF
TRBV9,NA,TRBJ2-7,CASSVGQGPYEQYF
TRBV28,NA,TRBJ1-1,CASRLGQGDTEAFF
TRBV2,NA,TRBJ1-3,CASSEGARNTIYF
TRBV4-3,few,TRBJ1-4,CASSPDRDTEKLFF
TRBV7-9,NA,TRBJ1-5,CSSSARQENSNQPQHF
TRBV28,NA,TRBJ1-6,CASRTTNGYNSPLHF
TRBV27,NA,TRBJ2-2,CASSFSATGELFF
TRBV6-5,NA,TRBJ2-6,CASAGGGSGANVLTF
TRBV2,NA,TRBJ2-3,CASSDFRGETDTQYF
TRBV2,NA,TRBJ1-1,CASSGGAIAFF
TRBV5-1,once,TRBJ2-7,CASRSGGGVRGGEQYF
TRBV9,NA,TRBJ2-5,CASSLHTGPVAQYF
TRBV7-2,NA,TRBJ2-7,CASSSWDRAYEQYF
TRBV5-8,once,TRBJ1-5,CASSLALEGNQPQHF
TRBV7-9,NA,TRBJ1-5,CASSSDRGIEPQHF
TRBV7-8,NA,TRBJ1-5,CASSLGRTGALSRRGNQPQHF
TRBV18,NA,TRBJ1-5,CASSLSTGDGQPQHF
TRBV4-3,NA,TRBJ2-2,CASSQDLPNTGELFF
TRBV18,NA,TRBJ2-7,CASSRSSYEQYF
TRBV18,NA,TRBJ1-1,CASSVREGRNTEAFF
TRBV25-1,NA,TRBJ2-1,CASSEHRGSYNEQFF
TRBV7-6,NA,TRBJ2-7,CASSSRQGKQYF
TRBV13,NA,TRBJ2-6,CASSLIGEGANVLTF
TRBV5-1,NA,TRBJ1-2,CASSLAPFGSSYTF
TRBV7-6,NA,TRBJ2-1,CASSFNSDPSYNEQFF
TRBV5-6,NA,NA,CASSPDRGLGEQYF
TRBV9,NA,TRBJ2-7,CASSVELQVSLGEQYF
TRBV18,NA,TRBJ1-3,CASSSTTGDSGNTIYF
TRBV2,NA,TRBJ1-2,CASMGLLGGYTF
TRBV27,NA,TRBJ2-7,CASSFGGSGASYEQYF
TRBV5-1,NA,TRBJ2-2,CASSLATGGAFGELFF
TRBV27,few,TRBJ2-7,CASMRQGSYEQYF
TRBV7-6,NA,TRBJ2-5,CASSLGRGWETQYF
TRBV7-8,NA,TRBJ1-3,CASRSGTQGNTIYF
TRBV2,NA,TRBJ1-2,CASSDADRRSYGYTF
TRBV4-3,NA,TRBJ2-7,CASSRSIATAGVGEQYF